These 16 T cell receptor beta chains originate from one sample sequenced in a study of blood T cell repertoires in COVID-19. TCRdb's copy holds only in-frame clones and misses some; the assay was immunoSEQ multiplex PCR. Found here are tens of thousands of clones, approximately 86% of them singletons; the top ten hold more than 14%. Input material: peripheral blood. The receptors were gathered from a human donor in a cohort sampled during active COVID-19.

The chain's CDR3 is CASSYHSVNGGPGQGYHGYTF. Written as DNA, the CDR3 is TGCGCCAGCAGCTATCACTCCGTAAACGGGGGCCCGGGACAGGGGTATCATGGCTACACCTTC. The chain combines TRBV5-1 with TRBJ1-2; 10 positions match TRBD1. This CDR3 comprises 21 residues. V dropped 3 bases and J dropped 6; count of bases not matched to a gene: 26. Looked up from germline, CDR1 is SGHRS and CDR2 is YFSETQ.

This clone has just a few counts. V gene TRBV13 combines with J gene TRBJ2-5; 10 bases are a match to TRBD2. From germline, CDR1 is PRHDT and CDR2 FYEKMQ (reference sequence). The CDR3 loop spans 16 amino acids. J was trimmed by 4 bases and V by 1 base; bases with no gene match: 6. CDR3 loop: CASSLEASGRGETQYF. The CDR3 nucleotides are TGTGCCAGCAGCTTAGAGGCTAGCGGGAGAGGAGAGACCCAGTACTTC.

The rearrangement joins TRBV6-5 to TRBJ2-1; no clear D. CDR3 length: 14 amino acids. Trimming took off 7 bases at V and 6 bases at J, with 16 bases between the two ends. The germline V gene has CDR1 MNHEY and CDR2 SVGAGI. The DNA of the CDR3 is TGTGCCAGCATTGGGCAGACGATGATCAATGAGCAGTTCTTC. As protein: CASIGQTMINEQFF.

CDR3 region: CASSFSGSTDTQYF. As DNA, the CDR3 is TGCGCCAGCAGCTTCAGCGGTAGCACAGATACGCAGTATTTT. The genes are TRBV5-1 and TRBJ2-3, with D perhaps matching TRBD2 (5 bases). The V end was cut by 2 bases, the J end by 0 bases, with 7 bases between. This CDR3 has 14 residues. In germline, CDR1 is SGHRS, CDR2 YFSETQ.

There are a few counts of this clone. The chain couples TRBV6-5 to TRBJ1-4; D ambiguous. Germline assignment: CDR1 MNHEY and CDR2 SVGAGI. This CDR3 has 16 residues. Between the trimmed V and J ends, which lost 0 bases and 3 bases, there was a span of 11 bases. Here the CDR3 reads CASSYSTIGANEKLFF. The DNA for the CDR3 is TGTGCCAGCAGTTACTCGACAATCGGGGCTAATGAAAAACTGTTTTTT.

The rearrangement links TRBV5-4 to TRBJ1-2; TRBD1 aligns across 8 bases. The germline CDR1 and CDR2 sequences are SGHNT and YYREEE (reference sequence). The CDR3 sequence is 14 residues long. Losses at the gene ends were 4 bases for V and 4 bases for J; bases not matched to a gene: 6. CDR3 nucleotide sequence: TGTGCCAGCAGCCTCCTCGGGACAGGCTATGGCTACACCTTC. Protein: CASSLLGTGYGYTF.

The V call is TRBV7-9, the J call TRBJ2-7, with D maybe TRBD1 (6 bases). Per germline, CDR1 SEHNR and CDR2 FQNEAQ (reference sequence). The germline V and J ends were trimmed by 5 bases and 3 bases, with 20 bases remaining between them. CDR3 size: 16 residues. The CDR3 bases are TGTGCCAGCAGCACCGGGTTAGCAGGGGCATACTACGAGCAGTACTTC. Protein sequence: CASSTGLAGAYYEQYF.

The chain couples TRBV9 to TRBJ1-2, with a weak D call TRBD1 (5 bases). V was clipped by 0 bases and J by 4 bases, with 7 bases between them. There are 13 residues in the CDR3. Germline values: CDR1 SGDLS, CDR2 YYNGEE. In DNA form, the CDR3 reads TGTGCCAGCAGCGTAGTGGGGGGCTATGGCTACACCTTC. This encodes CASSVVGGYGYTF.

The DNA of the CDR3 is TGTGCCAGCAGTTTAAACGGGTATGGCTACACCTTC. This gives the protein CASSLNGYGYTF. The chain recombines TRBV27 with TRBJ1-2; D is unclear. The germline V gene encodes CDR1 MNHEY and CDR2 SMNVEV (reference sequence). V was cut by 2 bases and J by 5 bases, with 6 bases left in between. The CDR3 spans 12 residues.

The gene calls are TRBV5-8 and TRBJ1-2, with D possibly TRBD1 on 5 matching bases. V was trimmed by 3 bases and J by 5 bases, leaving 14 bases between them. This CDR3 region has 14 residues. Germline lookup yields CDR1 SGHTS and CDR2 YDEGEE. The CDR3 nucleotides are TGTGCCAGCAGCTCCGGGGGTGGGCGATATGGCTACACCTTC. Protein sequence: CASSSGGGRYGYTF.

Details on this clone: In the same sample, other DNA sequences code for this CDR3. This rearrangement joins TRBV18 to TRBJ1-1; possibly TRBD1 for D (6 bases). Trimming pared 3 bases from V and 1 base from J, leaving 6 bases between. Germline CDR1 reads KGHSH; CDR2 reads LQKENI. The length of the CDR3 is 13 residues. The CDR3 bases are TGTGCCAGCTCACCGACAGGGAACACTGAAGCTTTCTTT. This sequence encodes CASSPTGNTEAFF.

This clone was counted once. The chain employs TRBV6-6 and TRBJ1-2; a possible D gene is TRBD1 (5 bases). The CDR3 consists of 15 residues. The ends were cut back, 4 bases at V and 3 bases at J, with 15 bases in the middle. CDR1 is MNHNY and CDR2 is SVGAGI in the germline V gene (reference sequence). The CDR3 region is CASSFRPGGDYGYTF. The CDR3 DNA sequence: TGTGCCAGCAGTTTTAGACCTGGAGGGGACTATGGCTACACCTTC.

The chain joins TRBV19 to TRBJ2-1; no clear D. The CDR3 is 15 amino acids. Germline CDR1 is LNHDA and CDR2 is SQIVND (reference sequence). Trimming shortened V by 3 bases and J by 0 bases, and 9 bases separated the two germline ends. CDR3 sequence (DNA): TGTGCCAGTAGTATGGTGCGTTACTCCTACAATGAGCAGTTCTTC. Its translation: CASSMVRYSYNEQFF.

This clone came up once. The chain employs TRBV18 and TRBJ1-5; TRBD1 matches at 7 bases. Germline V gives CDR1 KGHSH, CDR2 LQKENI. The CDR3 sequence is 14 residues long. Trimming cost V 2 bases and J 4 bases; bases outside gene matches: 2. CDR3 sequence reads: CASSPSQGNQPQHF. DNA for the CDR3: TGTGCCAGCTCACCATCACAGGGGAATCAGCCCCAGCATTTT. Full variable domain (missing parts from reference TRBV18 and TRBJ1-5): NAGVMQNPRHLVRRRGQEARLRCSPMKGHSHVYWYRQLPEEGLKFMVYLQKENIIDESGMPKERFSAEFPKEGPSILRIQQVVRGDSAAYFCASSPSQGNQPQHFGDGTRLSIL.

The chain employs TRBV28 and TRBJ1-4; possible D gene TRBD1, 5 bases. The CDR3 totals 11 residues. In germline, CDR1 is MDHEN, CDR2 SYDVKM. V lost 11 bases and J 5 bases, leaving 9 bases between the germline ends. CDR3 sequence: CASAGNEKLFF. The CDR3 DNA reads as TGTGCCTCTGCAGGGAATGAAAAACTGTTTTTT.

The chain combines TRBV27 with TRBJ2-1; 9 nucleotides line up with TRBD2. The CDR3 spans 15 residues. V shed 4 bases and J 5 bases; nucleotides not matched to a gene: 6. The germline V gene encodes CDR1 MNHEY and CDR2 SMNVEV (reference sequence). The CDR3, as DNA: TGTGCCAGCAGTTCCGGACTAGCGTTCCACAATGAGCAGTTCTTC. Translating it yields CASSSGLAFHNEQFF.